This TCR beta chain came from a study of identifying expanded T cells in peripheral blood. Using immunoSEQ multiplex PCR, the repertoire was profiled, and TCRdb retains in-frame clones only, with some absent. The sample holds 70,000 to 95,000 clones; approximately 90% are singletons and the top ten take roughly 7%. A remark on this clone: Its antigen is not known.

General study points: Roughly two-week clone count variance significantly increased as total template count grew.

During the collection period, no donor immune events like infections were recorded. This CDR3 is built from 15 residues. CDR1 is MNHNS and CDR2 is SASEGT in the germline V gene. The trim removed 11 bases at V and 2 bases at J, leaving 9 bases unmatched. Specimen: blood. V is TRBV6-1 and J is TRBJ2-7; TRBD2 aligns across 13 bases. The receptor was isolated from a person aged 18 to 70 in good health. The CDR3 DNA sequence: TGTGCCGGTACTAGCGGGGGGGCTGGAACCTACGAGCAGTACTTC. It translates to CAGTSGGAGTYEQYF.